The next 27 T cell receptor beta chains were all read from a single sample in a study of quantifying T cell responses using KT2 cells. In the study overall: cDNA was made from DNase-treated RNA using alpha and beta constant primers.

The cDNA 3' end received a ligated oligonucleotide with a UMI. An equimolar mix of RC1.1 and RC1.2 primed the beta chain across TRBC1 and TRBC2. From the UMI-ligation and nested PCR reads, TCRdb called clonotypes with MiXCR, one entry per CDR3 protein. The sample holds about 33,000 distinct CDR3 sequences, about a tenth seen once. Sequenced: PBMCs spiked with cells of the T cell clone KT2. These receptors originate from a human donor.

V usage is TRBV20-1 and J usage is TRBJ1-1, with D possibly TRBD1 on 6 matching bases. The CDR3 consists of 15 residues. Germline V gene lookup returns CDR1 DFQATT and CDR2 SNEGSKA (reference sequence). V was cut by 5 bases and J by 0 bases, with 16 bases left in between. CDR3 nucleotides: TGCAGTGCTCAAAAGGACAGTTTCATGAACACTGAAGCTTTCTTT. Protein sequence: CSAQKDSFMNTEAFF.

Many counts were recorded for this clonotype. This chain links TRBV7-9 with TRBJ2-5; a possible D gene is TRBD1 (6 bases). Germline V lookup: CDR1 SEHNR, CDR2 FQNEAQ (reference sequence). There are 14 residues in the CDR3. V shed 3 bases and J shed 0 bases, with 8 bases lying between them. As DNA, the CDR3 is TGTGCCAGCAGCTTGGACAGAAACCAAGAGACCCAGTACTTC. This encodes CASSLDRNQETQYF.

This clonotype was found many times. The chain combines TRBV4-1 with TRBJ1-1; D gene ambiguous. V lost 2 bases, J lost 1 base, and 11 bases lay in between. This CDR3 has 15 residues. Germline V lookup: CDR1 MGHRA, CDR2 YSYEKL. In DNA, the CDR3 is TGCGCCAGCAGCCAATATTTGATCGCGAACACTGAAGCTTTCTTT. Protein: CASSQYLIANTEAFF.

This clonotype showed up just a few times. The CDR3, as DNA: TGTGCCAGCAGCCAAGGAACTAGGGGGGGGGGAAACACCATATATTTT. Its protein is CASSQGTRGGGNTIYF. J is TRBJ1-3 and V is TRBV3-1; D is perhaps TRBD1 (6 bases). The V gene lost 1 base and the J gene lost 4 bases, with 14 bases spanning the gap. This CDR3 has 16 residues. Germline loops: CDR1 LGHDT, CDR2 YNNKEL (reference sequence).

The CDR3 region has the DNA TGTGCCACCAGCAGAGTCCCTAGCGGGAGGGGTGAGACCCAGTACTTC. Amino acids: CATSRVPSGRGETQYF. The V call is TRBV15, the J call TRBJ2-5; 12 nucleotides match TRBD2. The CDR3 runs to 16 residues. Per the germline V gene, CDR1 is LNHNV and CDR2 is YYDKDF (reference sequence). Trimming removed 1 base from V and 5 bases from J; junction bases left unmatched: 5.

Judged by abundance, this clonotype is medium-sized. The chain links TRBV6-5 to TRBJ2-3; no firm D call. Between the trimmed V and J ends, which lost 2 bases and 5 bases, there was a span of 11 bases. The CDR3 sequence is 14 residues long. Germline lookup yields CDR1 MNHEY and CDR2 SVGAGI. The CDR3 DNA is TGTGCCAGCAGTTACCACCCCCCGGGAGATACGCAGTATTTT. Translating gives CASSYHPPGDTQYF.

This chain connects TRBV27 to TRBJ2-5, with TRBD1 as a possible D gene (6 bases). CDR1 and CDR2 from the germline V gene are MNHEY and SMNVEV (reference sequence). The CDR3 length is 15 residues. Between the trimmed V and J ends, which lost 5 bases and 4 bases, there was a span of 17 bases. The CDR3 loop reads CASSAHRVGVETQYF. The CDR3 bases are TGTGCCAGCAGTGCCCACAGGGTAGGGGTAGAGACCCAGTACTTC.

A few counts support this clonotype. This rearrangement joins TRBV5-6 to TRBJ2-1; weak D call: TRBD2 (10 bases). The CDR3 totals 17 residues. Germline V gene data show CDR1 as SGHDT and CDR2 as YYEEEE. V gave up 3 bases and J gave up 8 bases, with 24 bases separating them. The CDR3 loop is CASSWDRVLAGDDEQFF. CDR3 DNA sequence: TGTGCCAGCAGCTGGGACAGGGTGCTAGCGGGAGATGATGAGCAGTTCTTC.

This clonotype was detected many times. The chain combines TRBV14 with TRBJ1-6; D is possibly TRBD1 (5 bases). CDR3 length: 13 amino acids. V was cut by 4 bases and J by 5 bases, with 6 bases left in between. The germline gives CDR1 SGHDN, CDR2 FVKESK. The CDR3 region is CASSRQNNSPLHF. CDR3 nucleotides: TGTGCCAGCAGCCGACAGAATAATTCACCCCTCCACTTT.

This clonotype came up a few times. The CDR3 DNA follows: TGTGCCAGCAGTGCCTCTCGTCCCAGACAGAGACCCAAAAACATTCAGTACTTC. It is translated as CASSASRPRQRPKNIQYF. The V and J genes are TRBV27 and TRBJ2-4, with TRBD1 as a possible D gene (5 bases). Germline CDR1 MNHEY, CDR2 SMNVEV (reference sequence). The CDR3 is made up of 18 amino acids. Trimming pared 5 bases from V and 2 bases from J, leaving 22 bases between.

A single count supports this clonotype. J is TRBJ2-2 and V is TRBV3-1; 7 nucleotides match TRBD1. The junction had 7 bases not matched to a gene; V was cut back by 2 bases and J by 4 bases. Germline V CDR1 and CDR2: LGHDT, YNNKEL (reference sequence). CDR3 size: 16 residues. The CDR3 loop is CASSQNTGDGTGELFF. CDR3 nucleotides: TGTGCCAGCAGCCAAAACACAGGGGACGGCACCGGGGAGCTGTTTTTT.

This clonotype showed up just a few times. The chain recombines TRBV7-3 with TRBJ2-1; 8 nucleotides line up with TRBD1. CDR1 SGHTA and CDR2 FQGTGA come from the germline V gene. The CDR3 is 16 amino acids. V lost 6 bases to trimming and J lost 4 bases; unmatched junction nucleotides: 11. CDR3 sequence (DNA): TGTGCCAGCAGTTCCCGCCAGGGGGCAAGTTACAATGAGCAGTTCTTC. It encodes CASSSRQGASYNEQFF.

In its sample, this clonotype was seen a few times. The rearrangement uses TRBV29-1 and TRBJ1-1; D not certain. V lost 6 bases, J lost 5 bases, and 10 bases lay in between. Germline V gene sequence: CDR1 SQVTM, CDR2 ANQGSEA. The CDR3 is made up of 11 amino acids. The CDR3 region is CSVERDTEAFF. CDR3 in DNA: TGCAGCGTAGAAAGGGATACTGAAGCTTTCTTT.

This clonotype was found a few times. The chain combines TRBV20-1 with TRBJ2-3; 14 nucleotides agree with TRBD2. J was trimmed by 4 bases and V by 6 bases; bases with no gene match: 9. The CDR3 spans 16 residues. CDR1 is DFQATT, CDR2 SNEGSKA, per germline (reference sequence). CDR3 nucleotides: TGCAGTGCCGACATGGGACTAGCGGGAGCTGCAGATACGCAGTATTTT. Protein product: CSADMGLAGAADTQYF.

This chain connects TRBV2 to TRBJ1-5; TRBD1 matches at 10 bases. Germline CDR1 reads SNHLY; CDR2 reads FYNNEI. Trimming at V came to 8 bases and at J to 8 bases, leaving 15 bases not matched to a gene. CDR3 length: 16 residues. The DNA of the CDR3 is TGTGCCAGCCGCCAGATAGGTGGGACAGGGGTAAAGCCCCAGCATTTT. It is translated as CASRQIGGTGVKPQHF.

Ten or more counts support this clonotype. The rearrangement links TRBV20-1 to TRBJ1-2; D is ambiguous. Germline V lookup: CDR1 DFQATT, CDR2 SNEGSKA (reference sequence). Trimming removed 1 base at V and 8 bases at J, with 14 bases between. The CDR3 has 13 residues. CDR3 nucleotide sequence: TGCAGTGCTAGAGGTGTGGGTCCGGGCGGCTACACCTTC. As protein: CSARGVGPGGYTF.

Comments on this clonotype: A much larger clone differs by one base, so this may be a read error. The rearrangement uses TRBV29-1 and TRBJ1-2; the match to TRBD1 covers 11 bases. The CDR3 runs 13 residues. Germline V CDR1 and CDR2: SQVTM, ANQGSEA. The CDR3 DNA reads as TGCAGCGGGTGGACAGGGGGCATGGCTGGCTACAACTTC. This encodes CSGWTGGMAGYNF.

This chain joins TRBV6-6 and TRBJ2-3; no reliable D call. The V gene lost 8 bases and the J gene lost 2 bases, with 17 bases spanning the gap. This CDR3 spans 15 amino acids. CDR1 and CDR2 (germline): MNHNY, SVGAGI (reference sequence). CDR3 coding DNA: TGTGCCAGCCAGCCCGGACCGAATCCCACAGATACGCAGTATTTT. Protein sequence: CASQPGPNPTDTQYF.

Ten or more counts support this clonotype. This chain links TRBV4-3 with TRBJ2-7; 7 bases match TRBD2. CDR3 length equals 15 residues. Germline loops: CDR1 LGHNA, CDR2 YSLEER. V shed 4 bases and J 3 bases; nucleotides not matched to a gene: 9. The chain's CDR3 is CASSLRLATDYEQYF. In DNA, the CDR3 is TGCGCCAGCAGCCTAAGACTAGCCACCGACTACGAGCAGTACTTC.

In this sample, this clonotype turned up many times. The V gene is TRBV3-1, the J gene TRBJ2-6; possible D gene TRBD2, 6 bases. V dropped 3 bases and J dropped 2 bases, with 8 bases sitting between them. This CDR3 has 15 amino acids. CDR1 is LGHDT and CDR2 is YNNKEL in the germline V gene (reference sequence). CDR3: CASSHPGAGANVLTF. The DNA for the CDR3 is TGTGCCAGCAGCCATCCGGGGGCTGGGGCCAACGTCCTGACTTTC.

This chain connects TRBV12-3 or TRBV12-4 to TRBJ2-1; D gene unclear. This CDR3 is 12 amino acids long. V dropped 3 bases and J dropped 6 bases, with 6 bases sitting between them. In DNA, the CDR3 is TGTGCCAGCAGTTTTTTAGGCAATGAGCAGTTCTTC. This translates into CASSFLGNEQFF.

This clonotype occurred many times. One end of the junction is discordant with germline, which a read error may explain. The chain employs TRBV9 and TRBJ1-3; D unclear. The germline gives CDR1 SGDLS, CDR2 YYNGEE. The CDR3 extends over 14 amino acids. The CDR3 coding sequence is TGTGCCAGCAGCCTAAGATCTTTTGGAGACACCATATATTTT. Translating it yields CASSLRSFGDTIYF.

This clonotype was recorded at least ten times. CDR3 in amino acids: CASSQRTSGAKNIQYF. The CDR3 DNA reads as TGTGCCAGCAGCCAACGGACTAGCGGGGCCAAAAACATTCAGTACTTC. J is TRBJ2-4 and V is TRBV3-1; TRBD2 aligns across 11 bases. The V and J ends lost 2 bases and 1 base, in that order; junction bases with no gene match: 1. Looked up from germline, CDR1 is LGHDT and CDR2 is YNNKEL (reference sequence). The CDR3 consists of 16 residues.

The CDR3 region has the DNA TGTGCCAGCAGTGAAAGGGGAGAGACCCAGTACTTC. The encoded protein is CASSERGETQYF. The chain carries TRBV2 and TRBJ2-5; D perhaps matches TRBD1 (5 bases). Trimming shortened V by 2 bases and J by 4 bases, and 5 bases separated the two germline ends. The germline V gene has CDR1 SNHLY and CDR2 FYNNEI. The CDR3 contains 12 residues.

This clonotype was recorded a few times. The J gene is TRBJ2-4, the V gene TRBV4-3; no clear D gene. V was shortened by 3 bases and J by 5 bases, with 14 bases between the two germline ends. Germline lookup yields CDR1 LGHNA and CDR2 YSLEER. The CDR3 is 15 amino acids. The CDR3 region has the DNA TGCGCCAGCAGCCAGGCGCAGGACCCAGAAAACATTCAGTACTTC. Translation: CASSQAQDPENIQYF.

This clonotype was found many times. The rearrangement uses TRBV29-1 and TRBJ1-2; TRBD1 is a possible D gene (5 bases). Germline CDR1 is SQVTM and CDR2 is ANQGSEA. The V gene lost 7 bases and the J gene lost 7 bases, with 13 bases spanning the gap. This CDR3 spans 11 amino acids. CDR3 loop: CSAGGTGGYTF. CDR3 sequence (DNA): TGCAGCGCTGGGGGTACTGGTGGCTACACCTTC.

Only a few counts were recorded for this clonotype. The genes are TRBV12-3 or TRBV12-4 and TRBJ2-7; 10 nucleotides match TRBD2. The CDR3 consists of 14 residues. With 3 bases clipped from V and 4 bases from J, the junction kept 3 bases outside the gene matches. In DNA form, the CDR3 reads TGTGCCAGCAGTTTGACTAGCGGGCGTTACGAGCAGTACTTC. Translation: CASSLTSGRYEQYF.